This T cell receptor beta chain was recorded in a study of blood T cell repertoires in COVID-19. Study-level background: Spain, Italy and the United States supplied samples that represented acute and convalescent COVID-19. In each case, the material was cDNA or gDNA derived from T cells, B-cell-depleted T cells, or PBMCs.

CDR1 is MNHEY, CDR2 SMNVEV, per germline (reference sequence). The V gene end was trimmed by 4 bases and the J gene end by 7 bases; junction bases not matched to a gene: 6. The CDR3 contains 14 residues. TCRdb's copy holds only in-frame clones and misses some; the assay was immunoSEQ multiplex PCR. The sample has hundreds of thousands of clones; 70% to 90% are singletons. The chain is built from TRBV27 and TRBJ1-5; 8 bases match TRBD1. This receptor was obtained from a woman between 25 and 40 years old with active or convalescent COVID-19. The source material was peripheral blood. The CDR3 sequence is CASSSTGARQPQHF. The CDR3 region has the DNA TGTGCCAGCAGTTCGACAGGGGCTAGGCAGCCCCAGCATTTT.